A single sample gave rise to the 12 T cell receptor beta chains below, sequenced in a study of beta chain features in type 1 diabetes. Study results and caveats: In every one of the four CD4+ subsets, TCRB CDR3s were moderately but significantly shorter in Type 1 diabetes patients.

The isolated RNA, all of it, was reverse transcribed, so expressed TCRB transcripts were what got sequenced. Sequenced by immunoSEQ multiplex PCR; TCRdb stores in-frame clones only, minus some. The sample yields about 660,000 clones, about 14% seen once. These TCRs' antigens remain unknown. The sequencing sample was made of naive CD4+ T cells from blood. All receptors derive from a man aged 18 to 30 with type 1 diabetes.

As DNA, the CDR3 is TGTGCCAGCAGCGCAAGACCCCCCGTGGAGTACTATGGCTACACCTTC. Its protein is CASSARPPVEYYGYTF. The chain links TRBV9 to TRBJ1-2; unclear D gene. The CDR3 loop spans 16 amino acids. The germline V gene has CDR1 SGDLS and CDR2 YYNGEE. V was trimmed by 3 bases and J by 3 bases, leaving 18 bases between them.

This chain joins TRBV30 and TRBJ1-2, with TRBD1 identical over 7 bases. Losses at the gene ends were 8 bases for V and 5 bases for J; bases not matched to a gene: 8. Germline lookup yields CDR1 GTSNPN and CDR2 SVGIG (reference sequence). The CDR3 covers 12 residues. The DNA of the CDR3 is TGTGCCCTCGGACAGGTTGAATATGGCTACACCTTC. This sequence encodes CALGQVEYGYTF. Drawing the rest from reference TRBV30 and TRBJ1-2, the complete variable domain is SQTIHQWPATLVQPVGSPLSLECTVEGTSNPNLYWYRQAAGRGLQLLFYSVGIGQISSEVPQNLSASRPQDRQFILSSKKLLLSDSGFYLCALGQVEYGYTFGSGTRLTVV.

The chain employs TRBV5-1 and TRBJ2-7; 9 positions agree with TRBD1. After removal of 1 base from V and 7 bases from J, the junction contained 9 bases not matched to a gene. CDR1 is SGHRS, CDR2 YFSETQ, per germline. The CDR3 contains 15 residues. The CDR3 DNA follows: TGCGCCAGCAGCTTGTGGAGACAGGGGGTATGGGAGCAGTACTTC. This sequence encodes CASSLWRQGVWEQYF. Together with reference TRBV5-1 and TRBJ2-7, the CDR3 gives the full variable domain: KAGVTQTPRYLIKTRGQQVTLSCSPISGHRSVSWYQQTPGQGLQFLFEYFSETQRNKGNFPGRFSGRQFSNSRSEMNVSTLELGDSALYLCASSLWRQGVWEQYFGPGTRLTVT.

Only a few counts were recorded for this clone. This rearrangement joins TRBV30 to TRBJ2-2, with no clear D. CDR3 length equals 14 residues. Trimming left V 4 bases short and J 2 bases short, with 11 bases between. The V gene's germline CDR1 is GTSNPN and CDR2 SVGIG (reference sequence). CDR3 sequence: CAWNMGRNTGELFF. CDR3 DNA sequence: TGTGCCTGGAACATGGGCAGAAACACCGGGGAGCTGTTTTTT.

The chain links TRBV29-1 to TRBJ1-4; TRBD1 might be the D (6 bases). This CDR3 spans 14 amino acids. V was cut by 6 bases and J by 4 bases, with 15 bases left in between. Per germline, CDR1 SQVTM and CDR2 ANQGSEA. CDR3 bases: TGCAGCGTATATTCTACAGGGCGTAATGAAAAACTGTTTTTT. Residues: CSVYSTGRNEKLFF.

This clone was counted only a few times. This sequence joins TRBV6-5 and TRBJ2-5; 8 bases are a match to TRBD1. The germline CDR1 and CDR2 sequences are MNHEY and SVGAGI. The V and J ends lost 0 bases and 3 bases, in that order; junction bases with no gene match: 3. The CDR3 consists of 15 residues. The CDR3 bases are TGTGCCAGCAGTTACTCTTACAGGGGGGAAGAGACCCAGTACTTC. It encodes CASSYSYRGEETQYF.

This chain uses TRBV29-1 with TRBJ2-1; the D gene is possibly TRBD1 (5 bases). The germline gives CDR1 SQVTM, CDR2 ANQGSEA. This CDR3 is built from 18 residues. Trimming removed 0 bases at V and 4 bases at J, with 22 bases between. The CDR3 is CSVEDSGWEQAPYNEQFF. The DNA of the CDR3 is TGCAGCGTTGAAGATTCTGGATGGGAACAGGCCCCTTACAATGAGCAGTTCTTC.

As regards this clone: Distinct nucleotide sequences in the sample also encode this CDR3. The chain links TRBV18 to TRBJ2-3; no clear D. Germline V CDR1 and CDR2: KGHSH, LQKENI. This CDR3 has 12 amino acids. V was pared by 2 bases and J by 6 bases, with 6 bases between. CDR3 sequence reads: CASSPGVDTQYF. The CDR3 bases are TGTGCCAGCTCACCAGGGGTGGATACGCAGTATTTT.

The chain links TRBV9 to TRBJ1-2; perhaps TRBD1 as D (5 bases). Looked up from germline, CDR1 is SGDLS and CDR2 is YYNGEE. The CDR3 extends over 14 amino acids. V shed 3 bases and J shed 6 bases, with 15 bases lying between them. The CDR3 sequence is CASSEGGAVDGYTF. Written as DNA, the CDR3 is TGTGCCAGCAGCGAGGGTGGGGCGGTGGATGGCTACACCTTC. The entire variable domain, with the rest obtained from reference TRBV9 and TRBJ1-2, is as follows: DSGVTQTPKHLITATGQRVTLRCSPRSGDLSVYWYQQSLDQGLQFLIQYYNGEERAKGNILERFSAQQFPDLHSELNLSSLELGDSALYFCASSEGGAVDGYTFGSGTRLTVV.

The genes are TRBV9 and TRBJ2-3; D remains ambiguous. The CDR3 loop spans 11 amino acids. The V end lost 4 bases, the J end lost 6 bases, and 6 bases lay between the germline ends. Germline CDR1 and CDR2: SGDLS and YYNGEE. This CDR3 reads CASSPRDTQYF. CDR3 nucleotide sequence: TGTGCCAGCAGCCCCCGCGATACGCAGTATTTT.

This clone is a singleton in its sample. Written as DNA, the CDR3 is TGCGCCAGCAGCCATACACTAATCCGGGAGACCCAGTACTTC. It translates to CASSHTLIRETQYF. This chain connects TRBV4-3 to TRBJ2-5; D gene uncertain. The CDR3 consists of 14 residues. Trimming removed 3 bases from V and 5 bases from J, with 13 bases in between. Germline assignment: CDR1 LGHNA and CDR2 YSLEER.

Only a few counts were recorded for this clone. The V and J genes are TRBV5-1 and TRBJ1-2; D gene unclear. Deletions cut 0 bases from V and 2 bases from J, with 5 bases between. The CDR3 contains 13 residues. Germline assignment: CDR1 SGHRS and CDR2 YFSETQ. This CDR3 reads CASSLGENYGYTF. Written as DNA, the CDR3 is TGCGCCAGCAGCTTGGGGGAGAACTATGGCTACACCTTC.